What follows describes a single T cell receptor (beta chain). The specificity of this receptor is unknown. Within one base of it there is no much larger clone, and no base qualities were kept. The entry originates in a study of shared clonotypes between healthy human individuals (dated by TCRdb to about 2020). Concerning the study at large: The cohort included three men and two women between 18 and 49 years of age. For each donor, CD4 naive and CD4 memory were each run on three plates, CD8 naive on two plates, and CD8 memory on one plate. Blood TCR repertoires of about five healthy adults were deeply sequenced to estimate repertoire size and the extent of clonotype sharing between individuals. Libraries were prepared and TCR repertoires were sequenced by different laboratories using diverse techniques, in order to increase sequencing depth and limit assay-specific biases. Leukapheresis yielded between about 0.94 and 8.9 billion PBMCs per donor. Findings and caveats that apply to the study as a whole: Sampling was restricted to blood, and TCR repertoires in tissue are likely to differ from TCR repertoires in blood. Approximately 5% of naive CD4, 3.5% of naive CD8, approximately 2.2% of memory CD4, and 0.35% to 0.4% of memory CD8 clonotypes were shared across a few donors. Pairwise subsampling indicated that sequencing depth was expected to affect the degree of clonotype sharing among donors. Larger estimated clonotype richness was generally found for naive subsets than for memory subsets. Clonotypes shared by all four sorted-subset donors showed higher generation probabilities than non-shared clonotypes. The genetic and exposure-history diversity represented was limited by the small number of donors. Even with the large sequencing depth, rarefaction of the sorted-subset datasets indicated that sequencing was incomplete.

Healthy HIV-negative adults with no recently reported acute infections or vaccinations were included as donors. Every donor was a Caucasian adult residing in Nashville, Tennessee, USA. CD4+ T cells were enriched by magnetic negative selection; naive cells were then positively selected on CD45RA, and the negative fraction formed the memory subset. Blood was obtained by leukapheresis, after which PBMCs were separated by Ficoll-Histopaque density gradient centrifugation and cryopreserved in liquid nitrogen vapor phase. Analytical flow cytometry was used to check the purity and quantity of each magnetically sorted T cell population. Each sorted fraction had its genomic DNA isolated and then quantified by UV absorbance on a Nanodrop 2000c. TCR CDR3 regions were amplified from genomic DNA by multiplex PCR using the deep immunoSEQ assay. Extracted genomic DNA from each cell subset was spread evenly across all wells of several immunoSEQ 96-well plates, with each plate serving as a replicate. For sorted subsets, roughly 200 ng of genomic DNA, equivalent to 25,000 to 35,000 T cell genomes, went into each replicate PCR. Purified libraries were measured with a Qubit 3.0 fluorometer, size-checked on a Bioanalyzer 2100, and measured again with the KAPA Library Quantification kit. Every immunoSEQ 96-well plate was sequenced on a dedicated single-read 150-cycle Illumina NextSeq 550 flow cell. The original methods were these. Because only junctional sequences without quality scores were contained in the immunoSEQ output, filtering matching that applied to full-length reads could not be performed. Sequences were annotated with PyIR, a Python wrapper for IgBLAST v1.9, and V/J genes and CDR3 were assigned using IMGT germline references. Reads were removed for weak V/J assignments (E-value above 1e-6), missing CDR3, stop codons, out-of-frame junctions, or ambiguous translated residues. V3J clonotypes were defined as sequences sharing an identical inferred V gene, J gene, and CDR3 amino acid sequence. The percentage overlap between two repertoires was calculated by dividing the number of shared unique clonotypes by the size of the smaller repertoire. Three approaches were used to assess repertoire richness: RTK rarefaction, the Chao1 estimator, and Recon v2.1 estimates of unobserved clonotypes. OLGA was used to compute generation probabilities for all TCRbeta clonotypes that the gDNA method yielded from a handful of donors. The table was pulled from immuneACCESS by TCRdb, which kept in-frame rearrangements only. Such tables lose some clones; where checked, under half of the loss comes from unresolved V genes, and the rest has no known cause. V and J calls and clone size are as listed in that table; D and trimming were resolved from the DNA. The table for this sample lists some 2,000,000 clones; approximately 94% of them were counted only once. The ten largest clonotypes hold less than 0.15% of the sample.

Including cysteine and phenylalanine, the CDR3 has 11 amino acids. Only the CDR3 DNA is retained, 33 bases long and in frame from the first base. V and J lose 7 bases and 14 bases, and a span of 14 bases separates them. Via the germline V gene, CDR1 is SNHLY and CDR2 FYNNEI. This TCR was recovered from a man younger than 35 in good health. In this chain, TRBV2 is recombined with TRBJ1-4, with the D gene too uncertain to name. The source material was naive CD4+ T cells sorted from blood. According to the study, the label for this sample's cell subset or site signals: CD45RA+ positively selected. The DNA sequence follows: TGTGCCAGCAAGGGTACACACGGGCTGTTTTTT. It translates as CASKGTHGLFF.